This entry lists 18 T cell receptor beta chains sequenced from one sample in a study of T cells in Graves' hyperthyroidism and ophthalmopathy. There were TCR beta CDR3 regions amplified from RNA transcripts. The TCR CDR3 first-round RT-PCR relied on the HTBI primer set. In TCRdb, the multiplex PCR reads were re-called with MiXCR into one record per CDR3 protein. The data contain some 250,000 distinct CDR3 sequences, more than 12% of them singletons. Sequenced material: blood. These TCRs come from a woman between 35 and 50 years old with Graves' hyperthyroidism that later progressed to Graves' ophthalmopathy.

The J gene is TRBJ1-1, the V gene TRBV2, with D unresolved. This CDR3 is built from 15 residues. The ends were cut back, 5 bases at V and 6 bases at J, with 19 bases in the middle. CDR1 and CDR2 from the germline V gene are SNHLY and FYNNEI. The CDR3 bases are TGTGCCAGCAGTTTTGCCCATCTCTTGGCCGCTGAAGCTTTCTTT. Protein: CASSFAHLLAAEAFF.

In this sample, this clonotype turned up many times. The chain is built from TRBV20-1 and TRBJ2-5; D might be TRBD2 (5 bases). Germline loops: CDR1 DFQATT, CDR2 SNEGSKA (reference sequence). This CDR3 spans 12 amino acids. V dropped 7 bases and J dropped 5 bases, with 14 bases sitting between them. CDR3 bases: TGCAGTGTCCCCCCCGGGGTCGAGACCCAGTACTTC. Translating gives CSVPPGVETQYF.

This clonotype appeared many times. V and J are TRBV30 and TRBJ2-3, with TRBD2 identical over 13 bases. This CDR3 region has 16 residues. CDR1 is GTSNPN and CDR2 is SVGIG in the germline V gene (reference sequence). V was pared by 8 bases and J by 3 bases, with 11 bases of the junction left unmatched. The CDR3 sequence: CARSAGTSGVTDTQYF. Here the CDR3 DNA reads TGTGCCCGATCCGCCGGGACTAGCGGGGTTACAGATACGCAGTATTTT.

This clonotype was picked up many times. The chain couples TRBV2 to TRBJ1-1, with a weak D call TRBD1 (6 bases). There are 12 residues in the CDR3. In germline, CDR1 is SNHLY, CDR2 FYNNEI. The V end lost 10 bases, the J end lost 5 bases, and 14 bases lay between the germline ends. DNA of the CDR3: TGTGCCACCCAAACAGGGAAAACTGAAGCTTTCTTT. The encoded protein is CATQTGKTEAFF.

This clonotype came up many times. This chain uses TRBV7-2 with TRBJ2-3; D might be TRBD2 (6 bases). V lost 1 base to trimming and J lost 3 bases, with 11 bases between them. Germline-derived CDR1 and CDR2 are SGHTA and FQGNSA. The CDR3 is 15 residues long. DNA for the CDR3: TGTGCCAGCAGCTTAGTGGGCGGGGAAACAGATACGCAGTATTTT. It specifies CASSLVGGETDTQYF.

This clonotype was detected ten times or more. The V call is TRBV6-2 or TRBV6-3, the J call TRBJ2-7; 8 positions match TRBD1. Germline V gives CDR1 MNHEY, CDR2 SVGEGT. The CDR3 spans 15 residues. V was pared by 5 bases and J by 3 bases, with 9 bases of the junction left unmatched. The CDR3 here is CASSQGQVQLYEQYF. The CDR3 DNA reads TGTGCCAGCAGTCAGGGACAGGTGCAACTCTACGAGCAGTACTTC.

The chain is built from TRBV7-9 and TRBJ2-1; maybe TRBD2 (5 bases). V shed 6 bases and J shed 7 bases, with 22 bases lying between them. This CDR3 contains 16 residues. CDR1 is SEHNR and CDR2 is FQNEAQ in the germline V gene (reference sequence). The CDR3 coding sequence is TGTGCCAGCAGGGGTGGAGGACCGGGATTGTGGAATGAGCAGTTCTTC. Its translation is CASRGGGPGLWNEQFF.

This clonotype showed up many times. Compared with germline, one end of the junction differs, possibly owing to a read error. The chain combines TRBV12-3 or TRBV12-4 with TRBJ1-2; no firm D call. The CDR3 totals 12 residues. The CDR3 here is CARSFEVYGYTF. In DNA, the CDR3 is TGTGCCAGGAGTTTTGAAGTCTATGGCTACACCTTC.

This clonotype appeared many times. The chain couples TRBV15 to TRBJ2-3; D may correspond to TRBD1 or TRBD2 (5 bases each). Germline-derived CDR1 and CDR2 are LNHNV and YYDKDF (reference sequence). This CDR3 comprises 15 residues. V lost 6 bases and J 3 bases, leaving 16 bases between the germline ends. The CDR3 sequence: CATSQYQGGTDTQYF. CDR3 bases: TGTGCCACCAGTCAGTATCAGGGCGGGACAGATACGCAGTATTTT.

This clonotype appeared many times. CDR3 sequence reads: CASSAWQANNEQFF. CDR3 in DNA: TGCGCCAGCAGCGCCTGGCAGGCAAACAATGAGCAGTTCTTC. This chain links TRBV5-1 with TRBJ2-1; D call uncertain. Trimming left V 4 bases short and J 5 bases short, with 13 bases between. CDR3 length equals 14 residues. Germline V gene data show CDR1 as SGHRS and CDR2 as YFSETQ.

This clonotype was observed a handful of times. This may stem from a read error, because a much larger clone lies one nucleotide away. The V and J genes are TRBV28 and TRBJ2-7; tentative D call: TRBD2 (5 bases). The CDR3 spans 15 residues. CDR1 and CDR2 (germline): MDHEN, SYDVKM. CDR3 protein: CASTRSAGRAYERYF. In nucleotides, the CDR3 is TGTGCCAGCACCCGATCCGCGGGTCGCGCCTACGAGCGGTACTTC.

This clonotype was observed at least ten times. The rearrangement joins TRBV28 to TRBJ2-1; TRBD2 matches 10 bases. This CDR3 is built from 16 residues. CDR1 is MDHEN and CDR2 is SYDVKM in the germline V gene. V shed 8 bases, J shed 4 bases, and the junction held 11 bases outside the gene matches. The CDR3 region is CASHSLLAGAYNEQFF. The CDR3 DNA sequence: TGTGCCAGCCACTCCCTGCTAGCGGGAGCGTACAATGAGCAGTTCTTC. The full variable domain, completed using reference TRBV28 and TRBJ2-1, is DVKVTQSSRYLVKRTGEKVFLECVQDMDHENMFWYRQDPGLGLRLIYFSYDVKMKEKGDIPEGYSVSREKKERFSLILESASTNQTSMYLCASHSLLAGAYNEQFFGPGTRLTVL.

This clonotype was seen at least ten times. The chain combines TRBV6-1 with TRBJ2-1; D unclear. CDR1 MNHNS and CDR2 SASEGT come from the germline V gene. V lost 5 bases and J 3 bases, leaving 17 bases between the germline ends. CDR3 length: 16 amino acids. CDR3 DNA: TGTGCCAGCAGTACCAGAAGTGGGAAAGTCTACAATGAGCAGTTCTTC. It encodes CASSTRSGKVYNEQFF.

This chain joins TRBV18 and TRBJ1-6; D is perhaps TRBD1 (6 bases). V shed 2 bases and J shed 5 bases, with 19 bases lying between them. The CDR3 is made up of 18 amino acids. The germline V gene has CDR1 KGHSH and CDR2 LQKENI. The CDR3 DNA reads as TGTGCCAGCTCACCAACCTATTCCACCTGGGACAATAATTCACCCCTCCACTTT. It codes for CASSPTYSTWDNNSPLHF.

This clonotype showed up many times. This chain connects TRBV19 to TRBJ1-5; 8 nucleotides line up with TRBD1. The CDR3 sequence is 14 residues long. V was pared by 6 bases and J by 5 bases, with 6 bases of the junction left unmatched. CDR1 is LNHDA and CDR2 is SQIVND in the germline V gene (reference sequence). The CDR3 DNA sequence: TGTGCCAGTAGGGACAGGGACGGGCATCAGCCCCAGCATTTT. It translates to CASRDRDGHQPQHF.

Only a few counts were recorded for this clonotype. The J gene is TRBJ2-3, the V gene TRBV15; D ambiguous. The V end lost 1 base, the J end lost 0 bases, and 2 bases lay between the germline ends. Germline CDR1 is LNHNV and CDR2 is YYDKDF (reference sequence). The CDR3 consists of 13 residues. The CDR3 is CATSRASTDTQYF. CDR3 DNA sequence: TGTGCCACCAGCAGAGCCAGCACAGATACGCAGTATTTT.

This clonotype was seen many times. The CDR3 sequence is CSAPGTWSTDTQYF. In DNA form, the CDR3 reads TGCAGTGCTCCCGGGACTTGGAGCACAGATACGCAGTATTTT. The gene calls are TRBV20-1 and TRBJ2-3; possibly TRBD2 for D (6 bases). Trimming removed 5 bases at V and 0 bases at J, with 12 bases between. The CDR3 covers 14 residues. CDR1 and CDR2 from the germline V gene are DFQATT and SNEGSKA (reference sequence).

This clonotype was seen ten or more times. V is TRBV3-1 and J is TRBJ1-1; D is unclear. Per the germline V gene, CDR1 is LGHDT and CDR2 is YNNKEL (reference sequence). The V end lost 4 bases, the J end lost 3 bases, and 6 bases lay between the germline ends. The CDR3 has 12 amino acids. CDR3: CASSLKDTEAFF. The CDR3 DNA is TGTGCCAGCAGCCTCAAGGACACTGAAGCTTTCTTT.